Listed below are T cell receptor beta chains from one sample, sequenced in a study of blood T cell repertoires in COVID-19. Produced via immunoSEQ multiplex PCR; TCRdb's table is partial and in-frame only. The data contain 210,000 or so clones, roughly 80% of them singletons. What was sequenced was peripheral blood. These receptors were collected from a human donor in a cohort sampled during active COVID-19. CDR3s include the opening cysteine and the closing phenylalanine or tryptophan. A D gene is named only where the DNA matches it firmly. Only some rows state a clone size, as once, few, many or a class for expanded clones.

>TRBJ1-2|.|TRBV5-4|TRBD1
CASSFATGDRGYTF
TGTGCCAGCAGCTTCGCGACAGGGGACCGTGGCTACACCTTC
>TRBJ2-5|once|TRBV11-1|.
CASSLARGSYLETQYF
TGTGCCAGCAGCTTAGCGCGGGGATCTTATTTAGAGACCCAGTACTTC
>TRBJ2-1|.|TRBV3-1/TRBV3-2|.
CASSTRTATWNEQFF
TGTGCCAGCAGCACCAGGACAGCTACCTGGAATGAGCAGTTCTTC
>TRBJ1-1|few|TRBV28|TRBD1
CASSLGGFNTEAFF
TGTGCCAGCAGTCTAGGGGGCTTTAACACTGAAGCTTTCTTT
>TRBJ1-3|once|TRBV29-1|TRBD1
CSVGRTGPSGNTIYF
TGCAGCGTTGGGCGGACAGGACCCTCTGGAAACACCATATATTTT
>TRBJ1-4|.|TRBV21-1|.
CASSKARAHNEKLFF
TGTGCCAGCAGCAAAGCGCGGGCCCATAATGAAAAACTGTTTTTT
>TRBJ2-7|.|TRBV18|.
CASSPGLLSSYEQYF
TGTGCCAGCTCACCGGGGCTCCTAAGCTCCTACGAGCAGTACTTC
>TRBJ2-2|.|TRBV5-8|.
CASSWESGNTGELFF
TGTGCCAGCAGCTGGGAGAGCGGGAACACCGGGGAGCTGTTTTTT
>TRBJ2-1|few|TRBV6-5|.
CASSYRPVSYNEQFF
TGTGCCAGCAGTTATCGCCCGGTCTCCTACAATGAGCAGTTCTTC
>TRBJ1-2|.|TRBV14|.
CASSQSGQGYGYTF
TGTGCCAGCAGCCAATCCGGGCAGGGCTATGGCTACACCTTC
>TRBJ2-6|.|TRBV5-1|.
CASSLSGQTIPSGANVLTF
TGCGCCAGCAGCTTGAGCGGACAGACAATCCCCTCTGGGGCCAACGTCCTGACTTTC
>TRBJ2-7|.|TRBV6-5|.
CASSRTAGTYEQYF
TGTGCCAGCAGTCGGACCGCCGGGACCTACGAGCAGTACTTC
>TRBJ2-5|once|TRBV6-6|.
CASSYRETQYF
TGTGCCAGCAGTTACCGGGAGACCCAGTACTTC
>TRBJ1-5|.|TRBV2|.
CASAYERNQPQHF
TGTGCCAGCGCCTACGAGCGAAATCAGCCCCAGCATTTT
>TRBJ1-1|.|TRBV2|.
CASSPQVTSSTEAFF
TGTGCCAGCAGCCCCCAGGTGACGTCGTCCACTGAAGCTTTCTTT
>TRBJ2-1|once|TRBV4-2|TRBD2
CASSPGGTSSYNEQFF
TGTGCCAGCAGCCCGGGGGGGACTTCCTCCTACAATGAGCAGTTCTTC
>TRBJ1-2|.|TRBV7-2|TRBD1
CASSLAPGQGSWDTF
TGTGCCAGCAGCTTAGCTCCGGGACAGGGATCTTGGGACACCTTC
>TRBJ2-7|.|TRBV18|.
CASSPLDRTYEQYF
TGTGCCAGCTCACCACTAGACAGGACCTACGAGCAGTACTTC
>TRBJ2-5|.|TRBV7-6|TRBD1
CASSLVSGTGRETQYF
TGTGCCAGCAGCTTGGTTTCCGGGACAGGGAGGGAGACCCAGTACTTC
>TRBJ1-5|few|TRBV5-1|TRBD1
CASSLGGTGGYQPQHF
TGCGCCAGCAGCTTGGGAGGGACAGGGGGTTATCAGCCCCAGCATTTT
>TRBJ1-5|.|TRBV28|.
CASSLTPQSIVNQPQHF
TGTGCCAGCAGTTTAACCCCCCAAAGTATAGTGAATCAGCCCCAGCATTTT
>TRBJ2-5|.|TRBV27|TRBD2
CASSSTGRAPTQYF
TGTGCCAGCAGTTCCACGGGGAGGGCCCCGACCCAGTACTTC
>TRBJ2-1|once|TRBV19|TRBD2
CASYPTTSGRANEQFF
TGTGCCAGCTACCCCACGACTAGCGGGAGGGCCAATGAGCAGTTCTTC
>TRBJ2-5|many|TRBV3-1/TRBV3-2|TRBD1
CASSQGPGQGSRETQYF
TGTGCCAGCAGCCAAGGGCCGGGACAGGGGAGTCGAGAGACCCAGTACTTC
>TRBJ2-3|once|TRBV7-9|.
CASSRFTPSQGETDTQYF
TGTGCCAGCAGCCGTTTTACCCCTTCTCAGGGTGAAACAGATACGCAGTATTTT
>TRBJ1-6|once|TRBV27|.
CASSSPTPAGWNSPLHF
TGTGCCAGCAGTTCCCCGACGCCGGCGGGGTGGAATTCACCCCTCCACTTT
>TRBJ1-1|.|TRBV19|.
CASSIGGAHTEAFF
TGTGCCAGTAGTATCGGGGGAGCCCACACTGAAGCTTTCTTT
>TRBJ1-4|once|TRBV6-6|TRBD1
CASSPGQGATPTTQWTNEKLFF
TGTGCCAGCAGTCCCGGACAGGGGGCGACGCCAACCACTCAATGGACTAATGAAAAACTGTTTTTT
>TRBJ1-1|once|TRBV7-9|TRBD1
CASSFWTGYGEAFF
TGTGCCAGCAGCTTCTGGACAGGGTACGGTGAAGCTTTCTTT
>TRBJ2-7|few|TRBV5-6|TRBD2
CASSSGLPIYEQYF
TGTGCCAGCAGCTCGGGACTACCTATATACGAGCAGTACTTC
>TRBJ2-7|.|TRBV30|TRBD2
CAWATSVNSYEQYF
TGTGCCTGGGCGACTAGCGTAAATTCCTACGAGCAGTACTTC
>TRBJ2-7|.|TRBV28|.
CASSSPGSGTYEQYF
TGTGCCAGCAGCTCCCCGGGAAGTGGGACCTACGAGCAGTACTTC
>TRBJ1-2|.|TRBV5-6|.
CASSTRDDYGYTF
TGTGCCAGCAGCACCCGGGATGATTATGGCTACACCTTC
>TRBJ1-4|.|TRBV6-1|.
CASSETTERLIKANEKLFF
TGTGCCAGCAGTGAAACGACAGAGAGGTTAATAAAGGCTAATGAAAAACTGTTTTTT
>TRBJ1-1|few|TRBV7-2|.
CASSSYFGGAGPTEAFF
TGTGCCAGCAGCTCCTACTTCGGGGGAGCTGGCCCCACTGAAGCTTTCTTT
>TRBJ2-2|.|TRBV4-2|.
CASSQDPGDEELFF
TGTGCCAGCAGCCAAGACCCGGGAGACGAGGAGCTGTTTTTT
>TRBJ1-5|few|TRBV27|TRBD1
CASRPYDRGLNQPQHF
TGTGCCAGCAGGCCCTACGACAGGGGGCTTAATCAGCCCCAGCATTTT
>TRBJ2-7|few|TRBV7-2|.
CASSPQGPGRSLYEQYF
TGTGCCAGCAGCCCCCAGGGTCCCGGGAGATCCCTCTACGAGCAGTACTTC
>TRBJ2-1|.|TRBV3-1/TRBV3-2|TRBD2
CASSQDKDWTSFYEQFF
TGTGCCAGCAGCCAAGATAAGGACTGGACTAGTTTCTACGAGCAGTTCTTC
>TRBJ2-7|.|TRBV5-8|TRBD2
CASRLAGTSGTYEQYF
TGTGCCAGCAGGCTGGCGGGGACTAGCGGAACCTACGAGCAGTACTTC
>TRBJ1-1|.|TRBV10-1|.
CASRHREYPTEAFF
TGCGCCAGCAGGCACAGGGAGTACCCTACTGAAGCTTTCTTT
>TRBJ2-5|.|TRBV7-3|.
CASSAGRETQYF
TGTGCCAGCAGCGCAGGTCGGGAGACCCAGTACTTC
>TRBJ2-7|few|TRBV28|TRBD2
CASTSSGFRSLEQYF
TGTGCCAGCACCTCTAGCGGGTTCAGAAGCCTCGAGCAGTACTTC